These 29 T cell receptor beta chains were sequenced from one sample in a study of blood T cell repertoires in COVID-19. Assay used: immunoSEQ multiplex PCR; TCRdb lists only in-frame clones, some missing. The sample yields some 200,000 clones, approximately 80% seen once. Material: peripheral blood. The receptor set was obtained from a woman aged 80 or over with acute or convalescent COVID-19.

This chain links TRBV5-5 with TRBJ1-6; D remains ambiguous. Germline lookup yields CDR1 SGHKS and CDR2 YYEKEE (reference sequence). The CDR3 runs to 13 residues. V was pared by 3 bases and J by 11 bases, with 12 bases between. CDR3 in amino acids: CASSYDRGTPLHF. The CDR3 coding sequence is TGTGCCAGCAGCTATGACCGAGGGACACCCCTCCACTTT.

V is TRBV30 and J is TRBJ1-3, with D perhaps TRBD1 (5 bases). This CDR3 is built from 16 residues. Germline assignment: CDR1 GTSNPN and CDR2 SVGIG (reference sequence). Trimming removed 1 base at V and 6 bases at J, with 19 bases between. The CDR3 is CAWSDPREGGQNTIYF. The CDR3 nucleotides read TGTGCCTGGAGTGATCCCAGGGAAGGTGGGCAAAACACCATATATTTT.

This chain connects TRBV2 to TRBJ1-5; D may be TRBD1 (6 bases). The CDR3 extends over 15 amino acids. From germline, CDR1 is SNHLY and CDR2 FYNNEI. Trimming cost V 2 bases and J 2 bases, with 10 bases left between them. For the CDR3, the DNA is TGTGCCAGCAGTGAACTACGGACAGGCAATCAGCCCCAGCATTTT. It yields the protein CASSELRTGNQPQHF.

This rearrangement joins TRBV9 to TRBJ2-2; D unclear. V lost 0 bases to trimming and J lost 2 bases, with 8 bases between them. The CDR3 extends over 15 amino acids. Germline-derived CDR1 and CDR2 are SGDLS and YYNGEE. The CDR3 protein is CASSVAQDNTGELFF. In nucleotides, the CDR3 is TGTGCCAGCAGCGTAGCCCAGGATAACACCGGGGAGCTGTTTTTT.

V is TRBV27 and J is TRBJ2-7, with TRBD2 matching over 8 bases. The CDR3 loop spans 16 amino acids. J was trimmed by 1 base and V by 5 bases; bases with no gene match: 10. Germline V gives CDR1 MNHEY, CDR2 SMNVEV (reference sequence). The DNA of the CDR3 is TGTGCCAGCAGTCCGCTTGGGCGGGAGGCTTCCTACGAGCAGTACTTC. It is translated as CASSPLGREASYEQYF.

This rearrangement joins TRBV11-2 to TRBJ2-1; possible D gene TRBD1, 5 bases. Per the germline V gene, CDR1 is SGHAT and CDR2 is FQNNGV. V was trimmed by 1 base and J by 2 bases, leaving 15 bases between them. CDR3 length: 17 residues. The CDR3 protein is CASSLGFSQGAYNEQFF. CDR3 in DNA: TGTGCCAGCAGCTTAGGGTTCTCGCAGGGTGCCTACAATGAGCAGTTCTTC.

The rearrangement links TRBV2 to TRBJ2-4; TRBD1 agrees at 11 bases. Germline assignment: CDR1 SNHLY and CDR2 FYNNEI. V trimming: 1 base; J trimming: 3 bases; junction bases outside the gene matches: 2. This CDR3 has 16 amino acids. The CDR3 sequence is CASSEGTGGHKNIQYF. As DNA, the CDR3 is TGTGCCAGCAGTGAAGGGACAGGGGGCCACAAAAACATTCAGTACTTC.

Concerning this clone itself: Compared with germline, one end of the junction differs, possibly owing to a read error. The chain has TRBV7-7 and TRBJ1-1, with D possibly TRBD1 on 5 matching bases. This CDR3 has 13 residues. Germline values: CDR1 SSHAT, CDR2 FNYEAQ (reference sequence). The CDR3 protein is CASSLGEGTEAFF. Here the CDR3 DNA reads TGTGCTAGCAGCTTGGGGGAGGGAACTGAAGCTTTCTTT.

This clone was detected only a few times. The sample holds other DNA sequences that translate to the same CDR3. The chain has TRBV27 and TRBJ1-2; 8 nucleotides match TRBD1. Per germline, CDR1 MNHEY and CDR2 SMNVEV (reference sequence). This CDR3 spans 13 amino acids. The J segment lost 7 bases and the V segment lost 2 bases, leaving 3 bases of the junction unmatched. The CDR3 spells CASSLGQGVGYTF. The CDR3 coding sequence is TGTGCCAGCAGTTTAGGACAGGGAGTTGGCTACACCTTC.

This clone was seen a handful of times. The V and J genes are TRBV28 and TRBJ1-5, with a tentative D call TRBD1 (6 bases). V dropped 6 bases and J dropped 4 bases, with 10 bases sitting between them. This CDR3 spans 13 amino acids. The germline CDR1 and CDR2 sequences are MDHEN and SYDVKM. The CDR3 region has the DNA TGTGCCAGCAGCCGGGACACGAATCAGCCCCAGCATTTT. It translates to CASSRDTNQPQHF.

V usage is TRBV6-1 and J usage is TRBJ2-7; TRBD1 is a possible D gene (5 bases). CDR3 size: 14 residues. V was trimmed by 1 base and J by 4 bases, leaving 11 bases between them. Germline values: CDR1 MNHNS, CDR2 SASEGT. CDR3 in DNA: TGTGCCAGCAGTGAAGTAAGGGGCGCGTACGAGCAGTACTTC. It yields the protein CASSEVRGAYEQYF.

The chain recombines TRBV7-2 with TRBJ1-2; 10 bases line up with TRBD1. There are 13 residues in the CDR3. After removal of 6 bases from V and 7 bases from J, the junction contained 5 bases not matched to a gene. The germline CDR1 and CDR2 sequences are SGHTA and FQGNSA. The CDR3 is CASSGQGEGGYTF. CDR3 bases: TGTGCCAGCAGTGGACAGGGGGAAGGTGGCTACACCTTC.

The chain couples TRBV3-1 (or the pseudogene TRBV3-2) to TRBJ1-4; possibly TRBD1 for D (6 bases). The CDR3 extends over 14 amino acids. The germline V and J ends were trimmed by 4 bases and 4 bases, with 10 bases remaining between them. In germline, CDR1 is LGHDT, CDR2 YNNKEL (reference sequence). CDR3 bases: TGTGCCAGCAGCCCCCAACAGGGTAATGAAAAACTGTTTTTT. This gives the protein CASSPQQGNEKLFF.

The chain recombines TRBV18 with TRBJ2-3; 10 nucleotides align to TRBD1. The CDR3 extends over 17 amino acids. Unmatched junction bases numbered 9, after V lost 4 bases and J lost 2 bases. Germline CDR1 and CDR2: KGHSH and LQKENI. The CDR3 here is CASSLTGGVGSTDTQYF. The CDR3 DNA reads TGTGCCAGCTCACTGACAGGGGGCGTGGGCTCCACAGATACGCAGTATTTT.

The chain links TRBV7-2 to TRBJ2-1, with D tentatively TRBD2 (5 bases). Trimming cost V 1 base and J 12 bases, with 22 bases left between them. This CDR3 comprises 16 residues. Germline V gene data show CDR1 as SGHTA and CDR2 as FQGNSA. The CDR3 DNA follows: TGTGCCAGCAGCTTAGTGAGGGCTAGCCAGTCGGGTGGGCAGTTCTTC. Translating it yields CASSLVRASQSGGQFF.

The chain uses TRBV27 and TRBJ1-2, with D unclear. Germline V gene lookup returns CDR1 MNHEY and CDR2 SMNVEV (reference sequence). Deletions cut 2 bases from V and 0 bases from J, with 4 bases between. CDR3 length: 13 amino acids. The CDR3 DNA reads TGTGCCAGCAGTTTAATAGCTAACTATGGCTACACCTTC. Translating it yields CASSLIANYGYTF.

CDR3 in amino acids: CASSLTSGRATGELFF. CDR3 sequence (DNA): TGTGCCAGCAGCCTCACTAGCGGGAGGGCTACCGGGGAGCTGTTTTTT. The V and J genes are TRBV13 and TRBJ2-2, with TRBD2 matching 13 bases. CDR3 length equals 16 residues. Germline V CDR1 and CDR2: PRHDT, FYEKMQ (reference sequence). Trimming cost V 5 bases and J 5 bases; bases outside gene matches: 5.

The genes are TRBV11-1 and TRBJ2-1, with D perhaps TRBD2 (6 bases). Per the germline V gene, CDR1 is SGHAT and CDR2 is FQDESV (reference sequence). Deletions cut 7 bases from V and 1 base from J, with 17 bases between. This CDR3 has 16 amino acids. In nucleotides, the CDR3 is TGTGCCAGCATCCCTACCGAACGGGGGTCCTACAATGAGCAGTTCTTC. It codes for CASIPTERGSYNEQFF.

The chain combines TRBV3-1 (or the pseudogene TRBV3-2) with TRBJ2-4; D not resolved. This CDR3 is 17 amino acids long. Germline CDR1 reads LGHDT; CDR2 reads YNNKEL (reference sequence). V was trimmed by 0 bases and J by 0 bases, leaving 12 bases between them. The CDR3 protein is CASSQDLPILAKNIQYF. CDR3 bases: TGTGCCAGCAGCCAAGATCTGCCTATCCTAGCCAAAAACATTCAGTACTTC.

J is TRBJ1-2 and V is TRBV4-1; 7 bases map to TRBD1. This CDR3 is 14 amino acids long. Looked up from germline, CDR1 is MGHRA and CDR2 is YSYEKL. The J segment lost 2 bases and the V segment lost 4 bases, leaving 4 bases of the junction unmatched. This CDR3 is CASSPDRRNYGYTF. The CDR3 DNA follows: TGCGCCAGCAGCCCGGACAGGCGGAACTATGGCTACACCTTC.

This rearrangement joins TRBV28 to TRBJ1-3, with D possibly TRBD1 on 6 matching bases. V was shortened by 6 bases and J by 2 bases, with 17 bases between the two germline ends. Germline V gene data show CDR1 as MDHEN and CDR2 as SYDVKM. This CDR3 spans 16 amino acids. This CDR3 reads CASSPDWDNAGNTIYF. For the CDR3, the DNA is TGTGCCAGCAGCCCAGATTGGGACAACGCTGGAAACACCATATATTTT.

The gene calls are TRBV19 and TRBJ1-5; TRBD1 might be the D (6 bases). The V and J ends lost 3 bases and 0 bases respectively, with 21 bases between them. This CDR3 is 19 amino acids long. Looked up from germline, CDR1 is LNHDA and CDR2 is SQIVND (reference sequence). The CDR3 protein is CASSIGGPGTRYSNQPQHF. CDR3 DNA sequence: TGTGCCAGTAGTATTGGGGGTCCCGGGACAAGGTATAGCAATCAGCCCCAGCATTTT.

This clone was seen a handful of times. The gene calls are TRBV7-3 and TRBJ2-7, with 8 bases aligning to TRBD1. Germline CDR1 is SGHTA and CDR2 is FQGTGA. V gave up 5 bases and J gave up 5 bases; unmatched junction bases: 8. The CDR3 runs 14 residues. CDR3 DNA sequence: TGTGCCAGCAGCCTCAACAGGGGGGCAAACGAGCAGTACTTC. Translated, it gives CASSLNRGANEQYF.

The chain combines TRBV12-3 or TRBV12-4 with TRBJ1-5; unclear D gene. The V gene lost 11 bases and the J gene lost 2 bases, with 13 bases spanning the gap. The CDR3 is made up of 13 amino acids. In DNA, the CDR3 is TGTGCCTCCCAAGGAGATGGCAATCAGCCCCAGCATTTT. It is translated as CASQGDGNQPQHF.

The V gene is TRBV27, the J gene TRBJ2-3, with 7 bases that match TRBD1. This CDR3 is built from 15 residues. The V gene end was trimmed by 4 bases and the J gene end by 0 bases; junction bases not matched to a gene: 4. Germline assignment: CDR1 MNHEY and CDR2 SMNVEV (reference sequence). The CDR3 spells CASSYPGQSTDTQYF. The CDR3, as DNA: TGTGCCAGCAGTTATCCGGGACAGAGCACAGATACGCAGTATTTT.

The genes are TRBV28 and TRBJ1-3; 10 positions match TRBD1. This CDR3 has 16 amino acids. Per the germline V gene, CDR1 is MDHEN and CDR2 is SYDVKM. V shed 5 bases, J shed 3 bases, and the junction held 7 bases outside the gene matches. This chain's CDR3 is CASSHPTGGGGNTIYF. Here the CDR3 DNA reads TGTGCCAGCAGTCACCCGACAGGGGGCGGTGGAAACACCATATATTTT.

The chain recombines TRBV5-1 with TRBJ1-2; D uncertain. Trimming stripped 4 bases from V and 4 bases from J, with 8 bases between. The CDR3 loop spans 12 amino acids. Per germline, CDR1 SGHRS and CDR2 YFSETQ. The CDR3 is CASSTTTYGYTF. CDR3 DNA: TGCGCCAGCAGCACGACTACCTATGGCTACACCTTC.

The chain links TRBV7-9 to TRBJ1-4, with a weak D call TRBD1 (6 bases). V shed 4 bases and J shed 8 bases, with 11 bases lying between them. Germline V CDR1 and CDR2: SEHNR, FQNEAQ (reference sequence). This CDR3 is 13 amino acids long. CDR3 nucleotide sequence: TGTGCCAGCAGCTACAGGGAGGGAGAAAAACTGTTTTTT. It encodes CASSYREGEKLFF.

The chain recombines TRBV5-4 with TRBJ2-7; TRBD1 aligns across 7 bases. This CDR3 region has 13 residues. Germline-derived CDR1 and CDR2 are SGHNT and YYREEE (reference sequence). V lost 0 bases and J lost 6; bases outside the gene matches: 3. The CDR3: CASSLETGSEQYF. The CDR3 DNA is TGTGCCAGCAGCTTGGAGACAGGGAGCGAGCAGTACTTC.